The 27 T cell receptor beta chains given below trace back to one sample, sequenced in a study of molecular identifiers for immune sequencing clone quantification. TCRdb re-called the PCR reads through MiXCR, storing one row per CDR3 protein. The sample holds approximately 680,000 distinct CDR3 sequences, around 25% seen once. The sample consisted of naive CD8+ T cells from blood, with Jurkat cell RNA spiked in. Sample subset: FACS-sorted CD8+CD4-CCR7+CD45RA+ naive T cells. The source is a human donor in good health. Some libraries in this study had Jurkat cell RNA spiked in.

This clonotype showed up just a few times. Here the CDR3 reads CSVEDGGYEQYF. CDR3 nucleotides: TGCAGCGTTGAAGATGGGGGCTACGAGCAGTACTTC. The chain couples TRBV29-1 to TRBJ2-7; D is tentatively TRBD1 or TRBD2 (5 bases each). The V end lost 0 bases, the J end lost 3 bases, and 6 bases lay between the germline ends. The germline gives CDR1 SQVTM, CDR2 ANQGSEA. CDR3 length equals 12 residues.

This clonotype occurred a few times. The chain couples TRBV11-2 to TRBJ1-1; TRBD1 is a possible D gene (6 bases). V dropped 5 bases and J dropped 5 bases, with 18 bases sitting between them. CDR3 length: 15 residues. Germline CDR1 SGHAT, CDR2 FQNNGV. The CDR3 DNA follows: TGTGCCAGCAGCCTCCCAGTTCTAGGGGGGACTGAAGCTTTCTTT. Encoded protein: CASSLPVLGGTEAFF.

This clonotype was seen ten or more times. The J gene is TRBJ2-7, the V gene TRBV20-1; tentative D call: TRBD1 (6 bases). V lost 5 bases and J lost 5, with 22 bases in between. This CDR3 comprises 15 residues. CDR1 and CDR2 from the germline V gene are DFQATT and SNEGSKA (reference sequence). The CDR3 DNA sequence: TGCAGTGCTGTTTACACCGGACAGATTTCGGACGAGCAGTACTTC. It is translated as CSAVYTGQISDEQYF.

J is TRBJ2-7 and V is TRBV7-9, with D unresolved. V lost 1 base to trimming and J lost 2 bases, with 6 bases between them. The germline V gene encodes CDR1 SEHNR and CDR2 FQNEAQ (reference sequence). This CDR3 has 13 amino acids. The CDR3 bases are TGTGCCAGCAGCTTAGGAATGGCCTACGAGCAGTACTTC. Its protein product is CASSLGMAYEQYF.

This chain joins TRBV27 and TRBJ2-5; perhaps TRBD1 as D (6 bases). The CDR3 loop spans 16 amino acids. Germline loops: CDR1 MNHEY, CDR2 SMNVEV (reference sequence). Trimming stripped 8 bases from V and 4 bases from J, with 23 bases between. The CDR3 DNA is TGTGCCAGCGGGACACAGGGTGTACTTACCATAGAGACCCAGTACTTC. Its protein product is CASGTQGVLTIETQYF.

As regards this clonotype: A much larger clone is a single base away; this may be a read error. The V call is TRBV13, the J call TRBJ1-2, with unresolved D. Germline V lookup: CDR1 PRHDT, CDR2 FYEKMQ (reference sequence). V dropped 0 bases and J dropped 2 bases, with 4 bases sitting between them. The CDR3 contains 13 residues. The CDR3, as DNA: TGTGCCAGCAGCTTAGGAGAAAACTATGGCTACACCTTC. Translating it yields CASSLGENYGYTF. Variable domain in full (rest from reference TRBV13 and TRBJ1-2): AAGVIQSPRHLIKEKRETATLKCYPIPRHDTVYWYQQGPGQDPQFLISFYEKMQSDKGSIPDRFSAQQFSDYHSELNMSSLELGDSALYFCASSLGENYGYTFGSGTRLTVV.

On this clonotype: Given a much more abundant clone one base away, this may be a read error. The gene calls are TRBV6-5 and TRBJ2-7; 8 nucleotides align to TRBD1. The CDR3 extends over 14 amino acids. Germline loops: CDR1 MNHEY, CDR2 SVGAGI. After removal of 6 bases from V and 7 bases from J, the junction contained 11 bases not matched to a gene. DNA of the CDR3: TGTGCCAGCAGCTTGGGGACAGGTGTCTGGGAGCAGTACTTC. This codes for CASSLGTGVWEQYF.

This clonotype was counted a few times. This chain joins TRBV6-5 and TRBJ1-3; D remains unclear. With 8 bases removed from V and 2 bases from J, the gap between germline ends came to 19 bases. CDR3 length: 16 amino acids. CDR1 is MNHEY, CDR2 SVGAGI, per germline. This chain's CDR3 is CASSPQGWAPGNTIYF. DNA for the CDR3: TGTGCCAGCTCCCCCCAAGGTTGGGCGCCTGGAAACACCATATATTTT.

Regarding this clonotype: A much larger clone lies a single base off, so this may be a read error. The J gene is TRBJ2-5, the V gene TRBV28; 8 nucleotides line up with TRBD1. The germline gives CDR1 MDHEN, CDR2 SYDVKM. Germline trimming cut 9 bases from V and 6 bases from J; bases unmatched to any gene: 18. This CDR3 spans 16 amino acids. DNA of the CDR3: TGTGCCAGGAGTACCCCAATGGCAGGGGGCTTCAAGACCCAGTACTTC. It encodes CARSTPMAGGFKTQYF.

This clonotype was found a few times. This chain connects TRBV7-9 to TRBJ2-7; tentatively, D is TRBD1 (5 bases). Germline lookup yields CDR1 SEHNR and CDR2 FQNEAQ (reference sequence). V was clipped by 5 bases and J by 6 bases, with 23 bases between them. This CDR3 has 16 residues. Here the CDR3 DNA reads TGTGCCAGCAGCCCCACCTTGGACACTCTAACGGGCGAGCAGTACTTC. It encodes CASSPTLDTLTGEQYF.

This sequence joins TRBV3-2 and TRBJ2-1; TRBD2, the table's D call, was not compared with the DNA. TRBV3-2 is classified as a pseudogene. CDR3 size: 15 residues. Here the CDR3 reads CASSPGLARGDEQFF. The CDR3 DNA reads TGTGCCAGCAGCCCCGGACTAGCCCGAGGGGATGAGCAGTTCTTC.

This clonotype was observed at least ten times. The chain couples TRBV20-1 to TRBJ1-6; no reliable D call. V was cut by 0 bases and J by 7 bases, with 16 bases left in between. The V gene's germline CDR1 is DFQATT and CDR2 SNEGSKA (reference sequence). The CDR3 covers 16 residues. For the CDR3, the DNA is TGCAGTGCTAGAGATAGGACTTTGGTGAAAAATTCACCCCTCCACTTT. This gives the protein CSARDRTLVKNSPLHF.

This clonotype occurred a few times. V and J are TRBV4-3 and TRBJ2-1; the D is unclear. Trimming shortened V by 1 base and J by 6 bases, and 7 bases separated the two germline ends. Germline CDR1 LGHNA, CDR2 YSLEER. This CDR3 comprises 13 residues. The DNA for the CDR3 is TGCGCCAGCAGCCAAGCTTCGGGCAATGAGCAGTTCTTC. It encodes CASSQASGNEQFF.

Points on this clonotype: Germline and junction disagree at one end, which may indicate a read error. The rearrangement uses TRBV12-3 or TRBV12-4 and TRBJ1-1; D may be TRBD1 (5 bases). The CDR3 spans 14 residues. CDR3 sequence (DNA): TGCGCCAGCAGTTTCGCAGGGCCGAACACTGAAACTTTCTTT. This codes for CASSFAGPNTETFF.

The V call is TRBV27, the J call TRBJ2-5, with TRBD2 matching over 10 bases. The CDR3 runs to 16 residues. Looked up from germline, CDR1 is MNHEY and CDR2 is SMNVEV (reference sequence). The J segment lost 9 bases and the V segment lost 2 bases, leaving 12 bases of the junction unmatched. This chain's CDR3 is CASSLLPGTSDGPQYF. The CDR3 DNA follows: TGTGCCAGCAGTTTACTCCCCGGGACTAGCGACGGTCCCCAGTACTTC.

This clonotype has more than one count but fewer than ten. This sequence joins TRBV20-1 and TRBJ2-7; D unclear. Germline-derived CDR1 and CDR2 are DFQATT and SNEGSKA (reference sequence). Trimming stripped 3 bases from V and 0 bases from J, with 9 bases between. The CDR3 is made up of 13 amino acids. In DNA form, the CDR3 reads TGCAGTGCTAGTTTAGGCTACTCCTACGAGCAGTACTTC. It codes for CSASLGYSYEQYF.

This clonotype has a handful of counts. The chain combines TRBV7-8 with TRBJ1-5; 9 bases line up with TRBD1. Germline trimming cut 6 bases from V and 3 bases from J; bases unmatched to any gene: 18. Germline loops: CDR1 SGHVS, CDR2 FQNEAQ. The CDR3 is made up of 19 amino acids. The CDR3 loop reads CASRGLRGQGPLPNQPQHF. Written as DNA, the CDR3 is TGTGCCAGCAGGGGTCTACGGGGACAGGGTCCTTTACCCAATCAGCCCCAGCATTTT.

This clonotype came up many times. The V gene is TRBV19, the J gene TRBJ1-2, with a tentative D call TRBD1 (6 bases). The CDR3 totals 14 residues. Germline CDR1 is LNHDA and CDR2 is SQIVND (reference sequence). The ends were cut back, 3 bases at V and 10 bases at J, with 18 bases in the middle. This CDR3 is CASSIRGQTIAYTF. The CDR3 coding sequence is TGTGCCAGTAGTATCCGAGGACAGACCATTGCCTACACCTTC. Full variable domain (rest looked up from reference TRBV19 and TRBJ1-2): DGGITQSPKYLFRKEGQNVTLSCEQNLNHDAMYWYRQDPGQGLRLIYYSQIVNDFQKGDIAEGYSVSREKKESFPLTVTSAQKNPTAFYLCASSIRGQTIAYTFGSGTRLTVV.

CDR3 in amino acids: CASSQDWPHYGYTF. The CDR3 DNA is TGTGCCAGCAGCCAAGATTGGCCGCACTATGGCTACACCTTC. J is TRBJ1-2 and V is TRBV14; D unclear. Germline lookup yields CDR1 SGHDN and CDR2 FVKESK. Between the trimmed V and J ends, which lost 0 bases and 3 bases, there was a span of 8 bases. This CDR3 region has 14 residues.

This clonotype was observed at least ten times. The V call is TRBV27, the J call TRBJ2-7; D is ambiguous. The CDR3 is made up of 13 amino acids. Trimming took off 3 bases at V and 0 bases at J, with 6 bases between the two ends. CDR1 is MNHEY, CDR2 SMNVEV, per germline (reference sequence). CDR3 protein: CASSFQVSYEQYF. The CDR3 nucleotides read TGTGCCAGCAGTTTTCAGGTCTCCTACGAGCAGTACTTC.

As to this clonotype: It is likely a read error, because the conserved phenylalanine at the end of the CDR3 is missing. The chain recombines TRBV11-2 with TRBJ2-1; 7 nucleotides agree with TRBD2. Germline assignment: CDR1 SGHAT and CDR2 FQNNGV. CDR3 size: 16 residues. V was clipped by 5 bases and J by 2 bases; unmatched bases: 9. In DNA, the CDR3 is TGTGCCAGCAGCCCCAGGGTCACTAGCGCCTACAATGAGCAGTTCTCC. It codes for CASSPRVTSAYNEQFS.

The DNA of the CDR3 is TGTGCCAGCAGTTTTTCCCTAGGCGAGGGGAGGGACGAGCAGTACTTC. It translates to CASSFSLGEGRDEQYF. This sequence joins TRBV28 and TRBJ2-7; TRBD2 aligns across 7 bases. Germline assignment: CDR1 MDHEN and CDR2 SYDVKM. V lost 3 bases and J lost 5; bases outside the gene matches: 13. CDR3 length: 16 residues. Full variable domain (outside the CDR3, taken from reference TRBV28 and TRBJ2-7): DVKVTQSSRYLVKRTGEKVFLECVQDMDHENMFWYRQDPGLGLRLIYFSYDVKMKEKGDIPEGYSVSREKKERFSLILESASTNQTSMYLCASSFSLGEGRDEQYFGPGTRLTVT.

This clonotype has a count of ten or more. The chain joins TRBV9 to TRBJ2-7; D call uncertain. CDR3 size: 13 residues. With 0 bases removed from V and 5 bases from J, the gap between germline ends came to 9 bases. Germline CDR1 is SGDLS and CDR2 is YYNGEE. CDR3 sequence reads: CASSVGLGHEQYF. CDR3 nucleotide sequence: TGTGCCAGCAGCGTAGGTCTAGGGCACGAGCAGTACTTC.

This clonotype was seen many times. This chain joins TRBV13 and TRBJ2-5; D is ambiguous. Looked up from germline, CDR1 is PRHDT and CDR2 is FYEKMQ (reference sequence). The CDR3 extends over 14 amino acids. V lost 0 bases and J lost 3, with 8 bases in between. The CDR3 nucleotides are TGTGCCAGCAGCTTAGGCCTGAGCGAAGAGACCCAGTACTTC. Translating it yields CASSLGLSEETQYF.

This chain connects TRBV7-6 to TRBJ2-5; 10 bases align to TRBD1. The CDR3 has 15 residues. Germline assignment: CDR1 SGHVS and CDR2 FNYEAQ. Trimming took 3 bases from V and 0 from J; bases not matched to a gene: 1. CDR3 in amino acids: CASSLTGGHQETQYF. For the CDR3, the DNA is TGTGCCAGCAGCTTGACAGGGGGCCACCAAGAGACCCAGTACTTC.

This clonotype was recorded many times. This rearrangement joins TRBV18 to TRBJ2-4; D remains ambiguous. Deletions cut 4 bases from V and 8 bases from J, with 12 bases between. CDR1 KGHSH and CDR2 LQKENI come from the germline V gene. The CDR3 runs to 13 residues. CDR3 nucleotide sequence: TGTGCCAGCTCACGAGTTGCATCGGACATTCAGTACTTC. Its translation: CASSRVASDIQYF. The full variable domain, its missing parts supplied by reference TRBV18 and TRBJ2-4, is NAGVMQNPRHLVRRRGQEARLRCSPMKGHSHVYWYRQLPEEGLKFMVYLQKENIIDESGMPKERFSAEFPKEGPSILRIQQVVRGDSAAYFCASSRVASDIQYFGAGTRLSVL.

This clonotype appeared once. The germline gene is not matched at one end of the junction; a read error may be the cause. The V gene is TRBV11-2, the J gene TRBJ2-5; D ambiguous. CDR3 length: 15 amino acids. Germline V lookup: CDR1 SGHAT, CDR2 FQNNGV. In DNA form, the CDR3 reads TGTGCCAGCAGCTTAGGTGGGGAAACGCGAGAGACCAAGTACTTC. This translates into CASSLGGETRETKYF.